The 3 T cell receptor beta chains listed next were all sequenced from one sample in a study of regulatory T cells in long-lasting Graves disease. With iRepertoire HTBI primers and Arm-PCR of CDR3 regions, TCR beta libraries were built. TCRdb re-analysed the multiplex PCR reads in MiXCR, keeping a single row per CDR3 protein. The profile shows approximately 440,000 distinct CDR3 sequences, about a quarter of them singletons. As for time point: persistent/refractory GD, antithyroid drugs over 5 years with positive TRAb. After RNA was extracted from PBMCs, the TCR library was made from it. Material: peripheral blood mononuclear cells (PBMCs), obtained when the disease was refractory, from a patient treated with antithyroid drugs. Every receptor here comes from a female donor with Graves disease.

The chain employs TRBV18 and TRBJ2-7, with a weak D call TRBD2 (5 bases). Trimming took off 2 bases at V and 7 bases at J, with 15 bases between the two ends. The CDR3 has 14 amino acids. Germline loops: CDR1 KGHSH, CDR2 LQKENI. CDR3 bases: TGTGCCAGCTCACCAGGCGGGCTGTATTCGGAGCAGTACTTC. This encodes CASSPGGLYSEQYF.

This clonotype was counted only a few times. The chain joins TRBV12-3 or TRBV12-4 to TRBJ2-1; 12 bases map to TRBD2. There are 16 residues in the CDR3. The V gene end was trimmed by 3 bases and the J gene end by 1 base; junction bases not matched to a gene: 1. The CDR3 DNA reads as TGTGCCAGCAGTTTGACTAGCGGGAGATCCTACAATGAGCAGTTCTTC. Translation gives CASSLTSGRSYNEQFF.

This clonotype was detected ten times or more. The chain carries TRBV20-1 and TRBJ2-7; maybe TRBD2 (6 bases). CDR1 is DFQATT and CDR2 is SNEGSKA in the germline V gene (reference sequence). V lost 7 bases, J lost 3 bases, and 16 bases lay in between. This CDR3 has 13 amino acids. The CDR3 DNA sequence: TGCAGTGGTGCGCGGGATAATGGCTACGAGCAGTACTTC. Amino acids: CSGARDNGYEQYF.